This record looks at one T cell receptor beta chain sequence and its context. The table came from immunoSEQ multiplex PCR; TCRdb's copy has only in-frame clones and leaves some out. Among approximately 2.4 million clones listed, approximately 94% were seen once. CD4+ cell separation produced CD45RA+ naive and CD45RA-negative memory subsets. The data derive from a study of shared clonotypes between healthy human individuals. Germline V gene sequence: CDR1 SEHNR, CDR2 FQNEAQ (reference sequence). The CDR3 is 15 amino acids. V was cut by 5 bases and J by 4 bases, with 17 bases left in between. This clonotype originated in a man between 18 and 35 years old in good health. The chain joins TRBV7-9 to TRBJ1-2; D perhaps matches TRBD1 (5 bases). The sample comprised naive CD4+ T cells sorted from blood. The subset denotes: CD45RA+ positively selected. The CDR3 DNA sequence: TGTGCCAGCAGCCGACCAGGATGGGGCGTCTATGGCTACACCTTC. Amino acids: CASSRPGWGVYGYTF.